Listed below are T cell receptor beta chains from one sample, sequenced in a study of CD8+CD57+ T cells in acquired aplastic anemia. TCRdb independently ran MiXCR on the reads; one entry per CDR3 protein. This sample has about 210,000 distinct CDR3 sequences, with approximately 35% found just once. Sequenced material: sorted CD4+, CD8+, or CD8+CD57+ T cells (not recorded which) from PBMCs. The receptors come from a human donor in good health, serving as a control. Each CDR3 is given with its conserved first and last residue. A D gene is named only where the DNA matches it firmly. Expanded clones are given a class, and other clones once, few, many or no size at all.

>TRBJ1-1|.|.|TRBV6-2/TRBV6-3
CASNIIKGNTEAFF
TGTGCCAGCAATATAATCAAGGGGAACACTGAAGCTTTCTTT
>TRBJ1-6|many|TRBD1|TRBV20-1
CSARGGTGFSPLHF
TGCAGTGCTAGAGGAGGGACAGGGTTTTCACCCCTCCACTTT
>TRBJ1-6|few|.|TRBV10-3
CAISGDLNSPLHF
TGTGCCATCAGTGGTGACCTGAATTCACCCCTCCACTTT
>TRBJ2-1|.|TRBD1|TRBV7-8
CASSLVPPGQSNEQFF
TGTGCCAGCAGCTTAGTCCCGCCGGGACAGTCCAATGAGCAGTTCTTC
>TRBJ2-1|many|TRBD1|TRBV29-1
CSVERGRVRNEQFF
TGCAGCGTTGAAAGGGGGCGAGTGAGGAATGAGCAGTTCTTC
>TRBJ2-3|.|TRBD2|TRBV11-1
CASSLVLAGPTDTQYF
TGTGCCAGCAGCTTAGTACTAGCGGGCCCCACAGATACGCAGTATTTT
>TRBJ1-2|few|.|TRBV19
CASSPGGTTYGYTF
TGTGCCAGTAGTCCCGGCGGGACAACATATGGCTACACCTTC
>TRBJ1-1|.|.|TRBV2
CASSLYQGNTEAFF
TGTGCCAGCAGTCTCTATCAGGGGAACACTGAAGCTTTCTTT
>TRBJ1-1|many|.|TRBV10-3
CAIAPPGNTEAFF
TGTGCCATCGCCCCTCCTGGGAACACTGAAGCTTTCTTT
>TRBJ2-7|many|.|TRBV7-2
CASSYTLGAVDYEQYF
TGTGCCAGCAGCTATACCCTCGGGGCAGTCGACTACGAGCAGTACTTC
>TRBJ2-7|many|.|TRBV19
CASRLTGSYEQYF
TGTGCCAGTAGACTTACAGGGTCCTACGAGCAGTACTTC